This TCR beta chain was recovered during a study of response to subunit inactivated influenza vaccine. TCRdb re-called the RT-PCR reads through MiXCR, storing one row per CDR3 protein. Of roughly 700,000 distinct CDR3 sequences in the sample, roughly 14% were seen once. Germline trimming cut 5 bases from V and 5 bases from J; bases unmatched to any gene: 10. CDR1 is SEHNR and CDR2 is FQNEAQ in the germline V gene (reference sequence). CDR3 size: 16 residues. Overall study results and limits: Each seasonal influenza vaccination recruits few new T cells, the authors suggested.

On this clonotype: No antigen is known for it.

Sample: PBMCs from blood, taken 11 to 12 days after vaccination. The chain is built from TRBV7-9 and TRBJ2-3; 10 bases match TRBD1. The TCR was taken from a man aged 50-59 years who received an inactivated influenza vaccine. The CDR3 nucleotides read TGTGCCAGCAGCCGGGGACAGGGGTTGTTGGGAGATACGCAGTATTTT. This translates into CASSRGQGLLGDTQYF.